What follows describes a single TCR beta chain. Its antigen is still unknown. The V segment lost 0 bases and the J segment 1 base; nucleotides outside the gene matches: 4. The germline gives CDR1 SGHRS, CDR2 YFSETQ. The CDR3 is made up of 16 amino acids. Using immunoSEQ multiplex PCR, the repertoire was profiled, and TCRdb retains in-frame clones only, with some absent. Seen here are around 2.3 million clones, approximately 94% observed once, and the top ten hold roughly 0.13%. This specimen comes from a study of shared clonotypes between healthy human individuals. Notes on the study in general: Across subsets, estimated richness was generally greater for naive than for memory populations.

This clonotype originated in a man aged 18-30 years in good health. The source material was naive CD4+ T cells sorted from blood. Documented subset: CD45RA+ positively selected. This sequence joins TRBV5-1 and TRBJ2-3, with 8 bases lining up with TRBD2. The CDR3 reads CASSLVTAGGTDTQYF. CDR3 nucleotides: TGCGCCAGCAGCTTGGTTACAGCGGGGGGCACAGATACGCAGTATTTT.